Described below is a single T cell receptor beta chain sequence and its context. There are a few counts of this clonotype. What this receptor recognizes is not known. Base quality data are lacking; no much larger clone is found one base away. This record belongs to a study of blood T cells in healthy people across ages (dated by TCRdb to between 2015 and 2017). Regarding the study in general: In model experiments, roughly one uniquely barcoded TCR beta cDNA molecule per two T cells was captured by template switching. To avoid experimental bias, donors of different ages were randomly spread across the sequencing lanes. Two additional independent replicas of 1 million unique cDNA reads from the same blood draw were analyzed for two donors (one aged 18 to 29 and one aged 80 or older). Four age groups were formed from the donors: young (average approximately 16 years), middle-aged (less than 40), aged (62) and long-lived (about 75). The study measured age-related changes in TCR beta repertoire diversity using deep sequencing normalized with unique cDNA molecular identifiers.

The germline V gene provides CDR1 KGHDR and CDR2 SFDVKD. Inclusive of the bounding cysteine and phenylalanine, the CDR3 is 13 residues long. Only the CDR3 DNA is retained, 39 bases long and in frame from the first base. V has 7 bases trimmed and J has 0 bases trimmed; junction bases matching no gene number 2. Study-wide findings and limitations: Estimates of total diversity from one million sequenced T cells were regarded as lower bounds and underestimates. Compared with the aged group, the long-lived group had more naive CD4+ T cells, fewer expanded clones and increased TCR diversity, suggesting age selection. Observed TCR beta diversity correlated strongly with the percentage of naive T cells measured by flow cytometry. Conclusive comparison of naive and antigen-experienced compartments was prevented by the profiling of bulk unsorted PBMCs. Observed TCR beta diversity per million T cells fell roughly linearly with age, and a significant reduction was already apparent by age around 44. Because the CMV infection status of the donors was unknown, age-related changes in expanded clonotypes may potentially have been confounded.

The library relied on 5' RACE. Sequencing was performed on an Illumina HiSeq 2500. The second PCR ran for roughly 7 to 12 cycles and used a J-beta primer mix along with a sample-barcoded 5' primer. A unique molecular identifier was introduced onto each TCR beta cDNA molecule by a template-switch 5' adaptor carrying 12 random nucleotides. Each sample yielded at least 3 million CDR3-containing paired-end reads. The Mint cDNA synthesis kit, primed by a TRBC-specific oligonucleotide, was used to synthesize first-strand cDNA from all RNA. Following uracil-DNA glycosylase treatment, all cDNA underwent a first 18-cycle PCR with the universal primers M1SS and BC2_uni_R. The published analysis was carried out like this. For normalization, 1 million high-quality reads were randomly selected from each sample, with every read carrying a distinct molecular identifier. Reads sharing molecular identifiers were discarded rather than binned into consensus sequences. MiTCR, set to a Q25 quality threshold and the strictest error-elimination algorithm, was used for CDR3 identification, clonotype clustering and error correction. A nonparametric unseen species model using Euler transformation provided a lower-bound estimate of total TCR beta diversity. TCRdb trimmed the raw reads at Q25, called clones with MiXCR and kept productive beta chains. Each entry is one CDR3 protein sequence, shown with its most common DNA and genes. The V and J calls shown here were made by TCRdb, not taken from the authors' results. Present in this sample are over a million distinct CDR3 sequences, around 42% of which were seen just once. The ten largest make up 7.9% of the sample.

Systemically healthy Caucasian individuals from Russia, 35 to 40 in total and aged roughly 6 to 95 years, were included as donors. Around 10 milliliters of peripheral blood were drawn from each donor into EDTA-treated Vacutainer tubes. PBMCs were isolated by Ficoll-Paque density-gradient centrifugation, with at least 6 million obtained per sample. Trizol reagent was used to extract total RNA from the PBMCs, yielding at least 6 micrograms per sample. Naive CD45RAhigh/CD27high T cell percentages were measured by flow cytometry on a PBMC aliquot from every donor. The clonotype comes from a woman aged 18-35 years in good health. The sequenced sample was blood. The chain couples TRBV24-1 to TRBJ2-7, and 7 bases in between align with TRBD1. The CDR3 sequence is CATSGDSSYEQYF. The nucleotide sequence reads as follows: TGTGCCACCAGCGGGGACAGCTCCTACGAGCAGTACTTC.